This T cell receptor (beta chain) was identified during a study of T cell responses to AZD1222 COVID-19 vaccine. The table came from immunoSEQ multiplex PCR; TCRdb's copy has only in-frame clones and leaves some out. The sample gives about 53,000 clones, around 85% of which show up once; 27% is in the top ten. A few counts support this clone. The germline CDR1 and CDR2 sequences are MNHEY and SVGAGI. This CDR3 is built from 14 residues. V lost 3 bases and J lost 0, with 5 bases in between. The starting material was peripheral blood, obtained on day 0 of AZD1222 vaccination. The chain has TRBV6-5 and TRBJ2-2; D is unresolved. The receptor was derived from an adult in good health. CDR3 nucleotide sequence: TGTGCCAGCAGTTATATTTCGAACACCGGGGAGCTGTTTTTT. Amino acid sequence: CASSYISNTGELFF.